These 25 T cell receptor beta chains originate from one sample sequenced in a study of PD-1 blockade in mismatch repair-deficient tumors. This table comes from immunoSEQ multiplex PCR, and its TCRdb copy is limited to in-frame clones, with some not included. The sample carries around 51,000 clones, 81% recorded once. Source: peripheral blood, taken less than 21 weeks after starting pembrolizumab. The receptors come from an adult with mismatch repair-deficient cancer.

This sequence joins TRBV30 and TRBJ1-3; no reliable D call. V lost 3 bases and J 2 bases, leaving 8 bases between the germline ends. Germline V gene data show CDR1 as GTSNPN and CDR2 as SVGIG (reference sequence). This CDR3 comprises 13 residues. DNA of the CDR3: TGTGCCTGGAGGGCGGGCCCTGGAAACACCATATATTTT. Its protein is CAWRAGPGNTIYF.

For the CDR3, the DNA is TGTGCTAGTGGTCGACAGGGCAAGGGACCAGAGACCCAGTACTTC. Protein sequence: CASGRQGKGPETQYF. This chain links TRBV12-5 with TRBJ2-5; 7 positions agree with TRBD1. The trim removed 5 bases at V and 4 bases at J, leaving 10 bases unmatched. CDR3 length: 15 amino acids. The germline V gene has CDR1 LGHNT and CDR2 FRNRAP.

The chain joins TRBV6-5 to TRBJ2-5; no firm D call. This CDR3 comprises 16 residues. V was pared by 0 bases and J by 5 bases, with 16 bases between. Germline assignment: CDR1 MNHEY and CDR2 SVGAGI. CDR3 nucleotide sequence: TGTGCCAGCAGTTACTCCGGGTTCGGCCTGGGGGAGACCCAGTACTTC. Protein: CASSYSGFGLGETQYF.

This CDR3 reads CASSLGAGELYNEQFF. For the CDR3, the DNA is TGTGCCAGCAGCTTAGGCGCGGGAGAACTCTACAATGAGCAGTTCTTC. The chain couples TRBV7-3 to TRBJ2-1; the match to TRBD2 covers 7 bases. The CDR3 is made up of 16 amino acids. Losses at the gene ends were 2 bases for V and 3 bases for J; bases not matched to a gene: 7. Germline CDR1 is SGHTA and CDR2 is FQGTGA.

This clone was counted a few times. Different DNA sequences within this sample yield the same CDR3. V is TRBV9 and J is TRBJ1-5; the D is unclear. Trimming took off 0 bases at V and 1 base at J, with 8 bases between the two ends. The CDR3 contains 15 residues. The germline V gene encodes CDR1 SGDLS and CDR2 YYNGEE. For the CDR3, the DNA is TGTGCCAGCAGCGTAGAAGGGTCCAGCAATCAGCCCCAGCATTTT. This codes for CASSVEGSSNQPQHF.

The chain joins TRBV10-3 to TRBJ1-2; tentatively, D is TRBD1 (6 bases). Trimming cost V 0 bases and J 6 bases, with 11 bases left between them. The CDR3 runs 14 residues. Germline-derived CDR1 and CDR2 are ENHRY and SYGVKD. The CDR3 DNA follows: TGTGCCATCAGTGAGTCAAGACAGGAGAATGGCTACACCTTC. It translates to CAISESRQENGYTF.

This rearrangement joins TRBV5-6 to TRBJ2-5; D remains ambiguous. The germline V gene has CDR1 SGHDT and CDR2 YYEEEE. V was cut by 1 base and J by 5 bases, with 9 bases left in between. This CDR3 spans 13 amino acids. CDR3 coding DNA: TGTGCCAGCAGCTTGCACGGCCGGGAGACCCAGTACTTC. Translation gives CASSLHGRETQYF.

This clone has only a few counts. The gene calls are TRBV7-2 and TRBJ1-1; D gene ambiguous. Trimming removed 1 base at V and 2 bases at J, with 8 bases between. CDR1 SGHTA and CDR2 FQGNSA come from the germline V gene. The CDR3 is made up of 14 amino acids. This CDR3 is CASSLVPENTEAFF. CDR3 DNA sequence: TGTGCCAGCAGCTTAGTTCCGGAAAACACTGAAGCTTTCTTT.

This chain links TRBV6-1 with TRBJ2-4, with TRBD1 identical over 10 bases. V lost 1 base, J lost 8 bases, and 2 bases stayed unmatched. This CDR3 region has 14 residues. Looked up from germline, CDR1 is MNHNS and CDR2 is SASEGT. CDR3 protein: CASSEGQGADIQYF. CDR3 coding DNA: TGTGCCAGCAGTGAAGGACAGGGGGCGGACATTCAGTACTTC.

The chain couples TRBV10-1 to TRBJ2-7; D is unclear. Germline CDR1 reads WNHNN; CDR2 reads SYGVQD (reference sequence). This CDR3 contains 13 residues. Deletions cut 8 bases from V and 2 bases from J, with 13 bases between. CDR3 nucleotides: TGCGCCAGCGGAAAGGACCTGACCTACGAGCAGTACTTC. Its protein product is CASGKDLTYEQYF.

The V gene is TRBV30, the J gene TRBJ1-4; 9 bases fit TRBD1. V gave up 1 base and J gave up 7 bases; unmatched junction bases: 10. Germline V gene sequence: CDR1 GTSNPN, CDR2 SVGIG (reference sequence). The CDR3 loop spans 16 amino acids. The DNA for the CDR3 is TGTGCCTGGAGTGCCGCTACAGGGGGCGCGTCTGAAAAACTGTTTTTT. This sequence encodes CAWSAATGGASEKLFF.

This clone was detected only once. The chain links TRBV28 to TRBJ2-5; 7 bases line up with TRBD1. V gave up 2 bases and J gave up 2 bases; unmatched junction bases: 5. Germline CDR1 MDHEN, CDR2 SYDVKM. There are 15 residues in the CDR3. CDR3 DNA sequence: TGTGCCAGCAGTTTAAGTCAGGGACAGCAAGAGACCCAGTACTTC. This codes for CASSLSQGQQETQYF.

The chain couples TRBV18 to TRBJ2-3, with 10 positions matching TRBD2. V trimming: 6 bases; J trimming: 0 bases; junction bases outside the gene matches: 6. The CDR3 runs to 16 residues. Germline values: CDR1 KGHSH, CDR2 LQKENI. The DNA of the CDR3 is TGTGCCAGCTCTCCGAGGACTAGCGGTAGCACAGATACGCAGTATTTT. It specifies CASSPRTSGSTDTQYF.

This chain uses TRBV7-9 with TRBJ1-1; D is unclear. The CDR3 spans 13 residues. The V end lost 2 bases, the J end lost 2 bases, and 6 bases lay between the germline ends. CDR1 is SEHNR and CDR2 is FQNEAQ in the germline V gene (reference sequence). CDR3 in DNA: TGTGCCAGCAGCTTAACGGCCAACACTGAAGCTTTCTTT. Protein: CASSLTANTEAFF.

By share of the sample, this clone is medium-sized. The V and J genes are TRBV11-2 and TRBJ1-2; unclear D gene. The CDR3 contains 15 residues. CDR1 is SGHAT and CDR2 is FQNNGV in the germline V gene. Trimming stripped 1 base from V and 2 bases from J, with 11 bases between. CDR3: CASSLGLVRNYGYTF. CDR3 bases: TGTGCCAGCAGCTTAGGTTTAGTAAGGAACTATGGCTACACCTTC.

V is TRBV7-3 and J is TRBJ1-2; 7 bases align to TRBD1. The CDR3 consists of 13 residues. V dropped 5 bases and J dropped 13; count of bases not matched to a gene: 13. Germline V gene data show CDR1 as SGHTA and CDR2 as FQGTGA. CDR3 region: CASSPMSAGGSTF. The CDR3 nucleotides read TGTGCCAGCAGCCCAATGAGCGCAGGGGGTTCCACCTTC.

This chain joins TRBV19 and TRBJ2-2; the D is unclear. Trimming pared 9 bases from V and 0 bases from J, leaving 8 bases between. Germline assignment: CDR1 LNHDA and CDR2 SQIVND (reference sequence). There are 13 residues in the CDR3. CDR3 sequence reads: CASSNANTGELFF. As DNA, the CDR3 is TGTGCCAGCTCTAACGCGAACACCGGGGAGCTGTTTTTT.

V usage is TRBV6-1 and J usage is TRBJ1-5; D gene ambiguous. CDR1 is MNHNS and CDR2 is SASEGT in the germline V gene. Trimming removed 4 bases at V and 4 bases at J, with 8 bases between. The CDR3 has 13 residues. The chain's CDR3 is CASSANPNQPQHF. CDR3 nucleotide sequence: TGTGCCAGCAGTGCCAACCCAAATCAGCCCCAGCATTTT.

The V gene is TRBV7-3, the J gene TRBJ1-2, with 9 bases identical to TRBD1. The CDR3 spans 13 residues. Germline V lookup: CDR1 SGHTA, CDR2 FQGTGA. V lost 5 bases to trimming and J lost 5 bases; unmatched junction nucleotides: 3. The CDR3 DNA sequence: TGTGCCAGCAGCCATGGACAGGGGTATGGCTACACCTTC. It codes for CASSHGQGYGYTF.

The chain employs TRBV10-2 and TRBJ2-5, with D unresolved. Germline V gene lookup returns CDR1 WSHSY and CDR2 SAAADI. The CDR3 sequence is 12 residues long. V was cut by 2 bases and J by 5 bases, with 6 bases left in between. The CDR3 loop is CASSEVLETQYF. For the CDR3, the DNA is TGCGCCAGCAGTGAGGTACTGGAGACCCAGTACTTC.

The CDR3 here is CASGEGLEQFF. As DNA, the CDR3 is TGCGCCAGCGGGGAGGGGCTTGAGCAGTTCTTC. This chain uses TRBV10-2 with TRBJ2-1, with TRBD2 matching 7 bases. The trim removed 8 bases at V and 9 bases at J, leaving 4 bases unmatched. Germline values: CDR1 WSHSY, CDR2 SAAADI. CDR3 length: 11 amino acids.

CDR3 region: CASSSRTTNTEAFF. In nucleotides, the CDR3 is TGTGCCAGCAGCTCCCGGACAACGAACACTGAAGCTTTCTTT. The genes are TRBV7-9 and TRBJ1-1; possible D gene TRBD1, 5 bases. Trimming shortened V by 4 bases and J by 1 base, and 10 bases separated the two germline ends. This CDR3 has 14 residues. CDR1 is SEHNR and CDR2 is FQNEAQ in the germline V gene (reference sequence). Full variable domain (rest looked up from reference TRBV7-9 and TRBJ1-1): DTGVSQNPRHKITKRGQNVTFRCDPISEHNRLYWYRQTLGQGPEFLTYFQNEAQLEKSRLLSDRFSAERPKGSFSTLEIQRTEQGDSAMYLCASSSRTTNTEAFFGQGTRLTVV.

This rearrangement joins TRBV18 to TRBJ1-2, with D perhaps matching TRBD1 (5 bases). Germline V gene sequence: CDR1 KGHSH, CDR2 LQKENI. The CDR3 sequence is 16 residues long. The V end was cut by 2 bases, the J end by 4 bases, with 17 bases between. The CDR3 DNA is TGTGCCAGCTCACCAACCTCTCAGGGTCAGGTCTATGGCTACACCTTC. Protein sequence: CASSPTSQGQVYGYTF.

This rearrangement joins TRBV18 to TRBJ2-1; 13 bases line up with TRBD2. The length of the CDR3 is 16 residues. From germline, CDR1 is KGHSH and CDR2 LQKENI. V was pared by 6 bases and J by 3 bases, with 5 bases of the junction left unmatched. In DNA form, the CDR3 reads TGTGCCAGCTCTCAGGGACTAGCGGGGAACTACAATGAGCAGTTCTTC. This encodes CASSQGLAGNYNEQFF.

This chain uses TRBV27 with TRBJ1-1; D might be TRBD1 (6 bases). Per the germline V gene, CDR1 is MNHEY and CDR2 is SMNVEV (reference sequence). The V end lost 3 bases, the J end lost 5 bases, and 13 bases lay between the germline ends. The CDR3 is made up of 14 amino acids. DNA for the CDR3: TGTGCCAGCAGTTTGGGGGGCGCCGCGACTGAAGCTTTCTTT. Translating gives CASSLGGAATEAFF.